Following are 11 T cell receptor beta chains from one sample sequenced in a study of T-cell memory formation after mild COVID-19. TCRdb ran MiXCR on the 5' RACE reads and lists one entry per CDR3 protein. The sample includes about 110,000 distinct CDR3 sequences, 18% of them seen just once. The sequenced sample consisted of PBMCs or a T cell subset sorted from them (not recorded which). These receptors were taken from a man in his late teens or twenties who had mild COVID-19 (a few samples of this study predate the infection). Cell type and time point are not known.

This clonotype showed up just a few times. The gene calls are TRBV15 and TRBJ1-2; no definite D call. V lost 9 bases to trimming and J lost 0 bases, with 11 bases between them. Germline V CDR1 and CDR2: LNHNV, YYDKDF (reference sequence). The CDR3 contains 13 residues. The CDR3 bases are TGTGCCACGTCTCCCGGGACTAACTATGGCTACACCTTC. Its protein product is CATSPGTNYGYTF.

This clonotype was observed a handful of times. J is TRBJ1-2 and V is TRBV28; D is unresolved. The CDR3 totals 12 residues. V was clipped by 4 bases and J by 5 bases, with 8 bases between them. Germline V gene lookup returns CDR1 MDHEN and CDR2 SYDVKM. CDR3 in DNA: TGTGCCAGCAGTTCCTCTTCTTATGGCTACACCTTC. Its protein is CASSSSSYGYTF.

This clonotype is medium-sized by share. The rearrangement joins TRBV20-1 to TRBJ2-3, with 9 bases matching TRBD2. V lost 3 bases, J lost 3 bases, and 7 bases stayed unmatched. CDR1 and CDR2 (germline): DFQATT, SNEGSKA (reference sequence). The CDR3 length is 15 residues. CDR3 sequence reads: CSASQRTSGTDTQYF. The CDR3, as DNA: TGCAGTGCTAGCCAAAGAACTAGCGGGACAGATACGCAGTATTTT.

The J gene is TRBJ2-1, the V gene TRBV3-1; D ambiguous. This CDR3 is 14 amino acids long. The germline V gene encodes CDR1 LGHDT and CDR2 YNNKEL (reference sequence). Trimming left V 4 bases short and J 9 bases short, with 16 bases between. The CDR3 here is CASSLSASAGEQFF. The CDR3, as DNA: TGTGCCAGCAGCCTCTCGGCGAGCGCCGGTGAGCAGTTCTTC.

The chain recombines TRBV29-1 with TRBJ2-3, with TRBD1 as a possible D gene (6 bases). Germline assignment: CDR1 SQVTM and CDR2 ANQGSEA. Trimming stripped 4 bases from V and 5 bases from J, with 10 bases between. The CDR3 length is 12 residues. This chain's CDR3 is CSVAGARDTQYF. For the CDR3, the DNA is TGCAGCGTTGCAGGGGCCCGAGATACGCAGTATTTT.

This clonotype occurred a few times. The chain employs TRBV6-5 and TRBJ2-1, with D possibly matching TRBD2 (5 bases). The CDR3 is 15 residues long. Germline CDR1 and CDR2: MNHEY and SVGAGI. V lost 6 bases to trimming and J lost 0 bases, with 12 bases between them. CDR3 coding DNA: TGTGCCAGCAGCTACACCGGGGTCTCCTACAATGAGCAGTTCTTC. Residues: CASSYTGVSYNEQFF.

In its sample, this clonotype was seen a few times. The chain employs TRBV4-3 and TRBJ2-7; D may match TRBD1 or TRBD2 (6 bases each). This CDR3 is built from 14 residues. Germline V gives CDR1 LGHNA, CDR2 YSLEER. The V and J ends lost 0 bases and 2 bases respectively, with 8 bases between them. The CDR3 reads CASSQDRGAYEQYF. In DNA form, the CDR3 reads TGCGCCAGCAGCCAAGATAGGGGGGCCTACGAGCAGTACTTC.

The chain has TRBV7-9 and TRBJ2-7, with 7 nucleotides matching TRBD2. V was clipped by 6 bases and J by 0 bases; unmatched bases: 8. The CDR3 runs 15 residues. Germline CDR1 SEHNR, CDR2 FQNEAQ (reference sequence). The CDR3 DNA follows: TGTGCCAGCAGACATAGCCGGGAGGCCTCCTACGAGCAGTACTTC. Encoded protein: CASRHSREASYEQYF.

The sample holds many counts of this clonotype. The J gene is TRBJ1-3, the V gene TRBV6-6, with D maybe TRBD1 (5 bases). CDR3 size: 15 residues. Germline CDR1 MNHNY, CDR2 SVGAGI (reference sequence). V shed 6 bases and J shed 3 bases, with 15 bases lying between them. The DNA of the CDR3 is TGTGCCAGCAGCGACTCTGACAGTTTTGGAAACACCATATATTTT. The encoded protein is CASSDSDSFGNTIYF.

The CDR3 nucleotides read TGTGCCAGCAGCAGGGACACTAACACCGGGGAGCTGTTTTTT. It encodes CASSRDTNTGELFF. This chain connects TRBV4-2 to TRBJ2-2; tentatively, D is TRBD1 (6 bases). CDR1 is LGHNA, CDR2 YNFKEQ, per germline. Deletions cut 5 bases from V and 2 bases from J, with 9 bases between. CDR3 length: 14 residues.

This clonotype has more than one count but fewer than ten. V usage is TRBV20-1 and J usage is TRBJ2-1, with D tentatively TRBD2 (6 bases). The CDR3 loop spans 15 amino acids. V was cut by 3 bases and J by 0 bases, with 12 bases left in between. Germline V CDR1 and CDR2: DFQATT, SNEGSKA (reference sequence). The CDR3 protein is CSARDLGLSYNEQFF. CDR3 DNA sequence: TGCAGTGCTAGGGACTTGGGACTCTCCTACAATGAGCAGTTCTTC.